This T cell receptor (beta chain) was observed in a study of CD8+CD57+ T cells in acquired aplastic anemia. Study-level background: Recorded DNA amounts for sorted CD4+ and CD8+ cells had an average of approximately 3 ug. Study results and limitations: Statistical testing detected no significant gap in CD8+ Simpson's diversity between patients and controls.

It was genomic DNA that served as the template for profiling TCR beta VDJ and CDR3. TCRdb redid the calling of the reads with MiXCR, one entry per CDR3 protein. The sample records 110,000 or so distinct CDR3 sequences, 55% to 60% being singletons. V was pared by 3 bases and J by 9 bases, with 8 bases of the junction left unmatched. CDR1 is SGDLS and CDR2 is YYNGEE in the germline V gene. This CDR3 spans 13 amino acids. Turning to this clonotype: Its antigen is not identified.

Patients who underwent sequencing had shown CD8+CD57+ cell expansion by flow cytometry. Patients had undergone no therapy by the time their blood was sampled. The receptor was derived from a human donor with aplastic anemia. The V and J genes are TRBV9 and TRBJ2-5, with 7 bases identical to TRBD2. What was sequenced was sorted CD4+, CD8+, or CD8+CD57+ T cells (not recorded which) from PBMCs. CDR3 nucleotide sequence: TGTGCCAGCAGCGCTAGGCTAGCGGAGGCCCAGTACTTC. It yields the protein CASSARLAEAQYF.